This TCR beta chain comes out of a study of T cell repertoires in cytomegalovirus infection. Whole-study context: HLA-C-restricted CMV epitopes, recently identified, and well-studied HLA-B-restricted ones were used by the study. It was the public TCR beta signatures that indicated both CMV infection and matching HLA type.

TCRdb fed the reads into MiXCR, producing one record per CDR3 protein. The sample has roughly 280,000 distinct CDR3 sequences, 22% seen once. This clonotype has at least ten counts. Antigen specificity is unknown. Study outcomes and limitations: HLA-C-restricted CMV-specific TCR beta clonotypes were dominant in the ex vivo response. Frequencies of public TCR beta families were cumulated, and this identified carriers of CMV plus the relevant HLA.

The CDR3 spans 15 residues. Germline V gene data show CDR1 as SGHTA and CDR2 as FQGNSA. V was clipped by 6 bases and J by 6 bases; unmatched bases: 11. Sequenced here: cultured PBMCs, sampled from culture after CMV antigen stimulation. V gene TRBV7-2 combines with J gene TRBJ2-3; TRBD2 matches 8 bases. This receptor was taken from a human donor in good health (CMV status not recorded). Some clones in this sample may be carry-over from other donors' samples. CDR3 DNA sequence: TGTGCCAGCAGTTCCCCGGGACTAGTAATGGATACGCAGTATTTT. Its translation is CASSSPGLVMDTQYF.